The T cell receptor (beta chain) under discussion was sequenced for a study of blood T cell repertoires in COVID-19. Study as a whole: Nucleic acid was either cDNA or gDNA, and it came from T cells, B-cell-depleted T cells, or PBMCs.

This table comes from immunoSEQ multiplex PCR, and its TCRdb copy is limited to in-frame clones, with some not included. The sample holds hundreds of thousands of clones, more than 75% seen once. V lost 6 bases and J lost 13, with 16 bases in between. The CDR3 length is 13 residues. The receptor was derived from a woman in her sixties with active or convalescent COVID-19. Sequencing was performed on peripheral blood. The genes are TRBV12-3 or TRBV12-4 and TRBJ1-6; D is unclear. The CDR3 spells CASRGREGNPLHF. The CDR3 region has the DNA TGTGCCAGCAGGGGGAGAGAGGGTAATCCCCTCCACTTT.